A selection of T cell receptor beta chains follows, all from one sample in a study of cytomegalovirus exposure and HLA in healthy donors. Sequencing used immunoSEQ multiplex PCR; TCRdb keeps in-frame clones, though not all of them. The table lists a few hundred thousand clones, around 89% of them singletons. Sample: PBMCs. The receptor set was obtained from a woman aged 18-30 years in good health and CMV-seronegative. Each CDR3 is given with its conserved first and last residue. A D gene is named only where the DNA matches it firmly. Some rows mark clone size as missing; the rest say once, few, many or name a class of expanded clone.

v_call	clone_size	d_call	j_call	cdr3_nt	cdr3_aa
TRBV5-4	NA	TRBD1	TRBJ2-7	TGTGCCAGCAGCTTGGTCAGACAGGGGGCCAACGAGCAGTACTTC	CASSLVRQGANEQYF
TRBV5-1	NA	NA	TRBJ2-1	TGCGCCAGCAGCTTCACTATAAGCAATGAGCAGTTCTTC	CASSFTISNEQFF
TRBV7-9	NA	TRBD1	TRBJ1-6	TGTGCCAGCAGCTTCCAGCACAACAGGGGAAGGAGTTCACCCCTCCACTTT	CASSFQHNRGRSSPLHF
TRBV5-4	once	NA	TRBJ1-1	TGTGCCAGCAGCTGGGGAGGACGGGCGGGCACTGAAGCTTTCTTT	CASSWGGRAGTEAFF
TRBV5-4	once	NA	TRBJ2-1	TGTGCCAGCAGCTTGGCCGGGGGGCGGGCGACATACAATGAGCAGTTCTTC	CASSLAGGRATYNEQFF
TRBV28	NA	TRBD1	TRBJ2-7	TGTGCCAGCAGTTTGGGCAGGGGGTCCCCCTACGAGCAGTACTTC	CASSLGRGSPYEQYF
TRBV29-1	NA	NA	TRBJ1-1	TGCAGCGTCCGGACAGAATCCACTGAAGCTTTCTTT	CSVRTESTEAFF
TRBV7-3	NA	TRBD2	TRBJ2-2	TGTGCCAGCAGCCCGACCGGGACTAGGTTCCCCGGGGAGCTGTTTTTT	CASSPTGTRFPGELFF
TRBV6-5	NA	NA	TRBJ1-2	TGTGCCAGCAGTCGGGATAGCGTGGGCTATGGCTACACCTTC	CASSRDSVGYGYTF
TRBV7-9	NA	TRBD2	TRBJ2-1	TGTGCCAGCAGCTTACCCCGACTAGCGGGAGGTCCACAACCACAGTTCTTC	CASSLPRLAGGPQPQFF
TRBV19	NA	TRBD1	TRBJ2-5	TGTGCCAGTAGTATGTCCAGGGGGCGCGAAGAGACCCAGTACTTC	CASSMSRGREETQYF
TRBV4-1	NA	NA	TRBJ2-3	TGCGCCAGCAGCGACCGACTTCGCCAGACGCAGTATTTT	CASSDRLRQTQYF
TRBV5-1	NA	TRBD1	TRBJ1-1	TGCGCCAGCAGCTCTCCCCAAGGAAGGACAGGGGGATGGACTGAAGCTTTCTTT	CASSSPQGRTGGWTEAFF
TRBV9	NA	NA	TRBJ2-5	TGTGCCAGCAGCGCACTCGGAGGCCCCTCGGGGACCCAGTACTTC	CASSALGGPSGTQYF
TRBV25-1	NA	TRBD2	TRBJ2-5	TGTGCCAGCCGAGGTAGCGGGAGGAAAGGGACCCAGTACTTC	CASRGSGRKGTQYF
TRBV5-1	NA	TRBD1	TRBJ1-6	TGCGCCAGCAGCAGTAAGACAGGGGATAATTCACCCCTCCACTTT	CASSSKTGDNSPLHF